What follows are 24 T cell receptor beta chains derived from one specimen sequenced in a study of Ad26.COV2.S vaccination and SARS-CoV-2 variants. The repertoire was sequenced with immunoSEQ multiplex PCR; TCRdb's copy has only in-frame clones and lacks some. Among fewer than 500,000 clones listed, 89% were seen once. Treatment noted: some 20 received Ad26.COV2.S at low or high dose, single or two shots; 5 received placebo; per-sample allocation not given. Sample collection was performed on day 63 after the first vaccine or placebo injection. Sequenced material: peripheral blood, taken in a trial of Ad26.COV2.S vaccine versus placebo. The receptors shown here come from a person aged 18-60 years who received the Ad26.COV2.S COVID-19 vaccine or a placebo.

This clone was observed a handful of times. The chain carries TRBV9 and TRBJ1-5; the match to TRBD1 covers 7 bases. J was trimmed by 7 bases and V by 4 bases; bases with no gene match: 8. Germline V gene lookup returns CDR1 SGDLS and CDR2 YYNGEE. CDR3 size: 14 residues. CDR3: CASSRTGAGQPQHF. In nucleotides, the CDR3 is TGTGCCAGCAGCCGAACAGGGGCCGGGCAGCCCCAGCATTTT.

CDR3 sequence: CASSHEQGAHEKLFF. In DNA form, the CDR3 reads TGCGCCAGCAGCCATGAACAGGGGGCGCATGAAAAACTGTTTTTT. The V call is TRBV10-2, the J call TRBJ1-4; 9 bases line up with TRBD1. The CDR3 extends over 15 amino acids. The V and J ends lost 6 bases and 6 bases, in that order; junction bases with no gene match: 8. CDR1 WSHSY and CDR2 SAAADI come from the germline V gene.

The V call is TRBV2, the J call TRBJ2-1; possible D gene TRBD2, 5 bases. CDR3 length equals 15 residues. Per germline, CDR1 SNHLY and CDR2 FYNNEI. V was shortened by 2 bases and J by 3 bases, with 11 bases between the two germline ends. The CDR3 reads CASSELAPGYNEQFF. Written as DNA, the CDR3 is TGTGCCAGCAGTGAACTAGCCCCCGGCTACAATGAGCAGTTCTTC.

The CDR3 DNA follows: TGTGCCAGCAGCTTTGATCAGGGGTTCTTCAGGGAGCAGTACGTC. Amino acids: CASSFDQGFFREQYV. J is TRBJ2-7 and V is TRBV7-2, with D maybe TRBD1 (6 bases). CDR3 length: 15 residues. Looked up from germline, CDR1 is SGHTA and CDR2 is FQGNSA. The V end was cut by 3 bases, the J end by 7 bases, with 19 bases between.

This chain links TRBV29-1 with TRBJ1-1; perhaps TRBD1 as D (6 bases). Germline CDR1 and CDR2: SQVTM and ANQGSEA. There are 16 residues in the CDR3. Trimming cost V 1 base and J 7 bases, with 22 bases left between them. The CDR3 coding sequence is TGCAGCGTTGAAGTCCTGCCTTGGACAGAAACCCTTGAAGCTTTCTTT. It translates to CSVEVLPWTETLEAFF.

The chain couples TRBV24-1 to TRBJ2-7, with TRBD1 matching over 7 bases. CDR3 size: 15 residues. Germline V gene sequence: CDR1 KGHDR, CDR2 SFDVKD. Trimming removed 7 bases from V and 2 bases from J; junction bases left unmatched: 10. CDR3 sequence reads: CATRSLGGAPYEQYV. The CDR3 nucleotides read TGTGCCACCAGAAGCCTAGGGGGCGCGCCCTACGAGCAGTACGTC.

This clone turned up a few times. The CDR3 nucleotides read TGTGCCAGCAGCTTGGTCGGGACAGATAACGAGCAGTACTTC. Amino acid sequence: CASSLVGTDNEQYF. The chain joins TRBV5-4 to TRBJ2-7; TRBD1 matches 7 bases. CDR1 and CDR2 (germline): SGHNT, YYREEE (reference sequence). The CDR3 has 14 residues. V lost 0 bases to trimming and J lost 5 bases; unmatched junction nucleotides: 5.

The CDR3, as DNA: TGTGCCAGCAGCTTGGGGACAGGGACCTATCAGCCCCAGCATTTT. It encodes CASSLGTGTYQPQHF. V gene TRBV11-2 combines with J gene TRBJ1-5; 9 bases align to TRBD1. This CDR3 has 15 amino acids. The J segment lost 5 bases and the V segment lost 3 bases, leaving 5 bases of the junction unmatched. CDR1 SGHAT and CDR2 FQNNGV come from the germline V gene. The whole variable domain, remainder taken from reference TRBV11-2 and TRBJ1-5, is EAGVAQSPRYKIIEKRQSVAFWCNPISGHATLYWYQQILGQGPKLLIQFQNNGVVDDSQLPKDRFSAERLKGVDSTLKIQPAKLEDSAVYLCASSLGTGTYQPQHFGDGTRLSIL.

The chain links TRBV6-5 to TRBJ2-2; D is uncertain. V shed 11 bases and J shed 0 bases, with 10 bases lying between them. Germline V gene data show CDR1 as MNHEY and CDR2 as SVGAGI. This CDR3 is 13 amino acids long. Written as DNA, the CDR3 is TGTGCCTGCTTCGCTTCGAACACCGGGGAGCTGTTTTTT. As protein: CACFASNTGELFF.

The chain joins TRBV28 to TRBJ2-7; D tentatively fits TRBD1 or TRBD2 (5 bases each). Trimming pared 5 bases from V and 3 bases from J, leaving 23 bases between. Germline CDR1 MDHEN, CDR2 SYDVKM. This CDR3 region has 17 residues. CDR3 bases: TGTGCCAGCAGTACCGGGACGGTCAAGAAAGGGAACTACGAGCAGTACGTC. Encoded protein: CASSTGTVKKGNYEQYV.

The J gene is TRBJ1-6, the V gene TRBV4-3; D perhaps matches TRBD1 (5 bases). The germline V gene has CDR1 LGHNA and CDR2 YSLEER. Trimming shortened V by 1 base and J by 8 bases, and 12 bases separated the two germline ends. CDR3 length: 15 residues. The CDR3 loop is CASSQGGREDSPLHF. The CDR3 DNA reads TGCGCCAGCAGCCAAGGGGGCAGGGAAGATTCACCCCTCCACTTT.

This CDR3 reads CASSPTPTVTYEQYF. The CDR3 DNA reads as TGCGCCAGCAGCCCCACACCCACAGTCACCTACGAGCAGTACTTC. This chain joins TRBV5-1 and TRBJ2-7; D unresolved. This CDR3 has 15 residues. CDR1 is SGHRS and CDR2 is YFSETQ in the germline V gene. The germline V and J ends were trimmed by 4 bases and 2 bases, with 16 bases remaining between them.

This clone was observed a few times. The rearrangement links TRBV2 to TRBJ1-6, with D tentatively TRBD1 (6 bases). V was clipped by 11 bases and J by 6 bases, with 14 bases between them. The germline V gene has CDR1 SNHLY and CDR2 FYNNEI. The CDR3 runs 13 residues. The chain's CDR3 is CAPGEDSNSPLHF. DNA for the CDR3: TGTGCCCCAGGGGAGGACAGTAATTCACCCCTCCACTTT.

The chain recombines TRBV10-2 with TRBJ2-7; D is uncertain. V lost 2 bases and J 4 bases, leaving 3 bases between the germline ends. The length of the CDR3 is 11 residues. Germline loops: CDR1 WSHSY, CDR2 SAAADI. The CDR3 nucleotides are TGCGCCAGCAGTGAGGGGTACGAGCAGTACGTC. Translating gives CASSEGYEQYV.

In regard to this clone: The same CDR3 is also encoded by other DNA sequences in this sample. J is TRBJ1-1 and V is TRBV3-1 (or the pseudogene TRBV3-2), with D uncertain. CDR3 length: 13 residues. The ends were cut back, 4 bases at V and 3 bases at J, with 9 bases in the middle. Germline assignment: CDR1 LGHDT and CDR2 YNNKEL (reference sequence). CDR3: CASSLLRDTEAFF. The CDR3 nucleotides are TGTGCCAGCAGCCTACTCCGGGACACTGAAGCTTTCTTT.

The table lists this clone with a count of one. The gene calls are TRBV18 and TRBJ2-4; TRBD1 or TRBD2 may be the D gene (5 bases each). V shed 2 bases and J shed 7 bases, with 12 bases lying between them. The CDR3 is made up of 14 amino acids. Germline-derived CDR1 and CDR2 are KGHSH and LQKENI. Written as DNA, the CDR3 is TGTGCCAGCTCACCAGGGACCCGGAGGAACATTCAGTACTTC. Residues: CASSPGTRRNIQYF.

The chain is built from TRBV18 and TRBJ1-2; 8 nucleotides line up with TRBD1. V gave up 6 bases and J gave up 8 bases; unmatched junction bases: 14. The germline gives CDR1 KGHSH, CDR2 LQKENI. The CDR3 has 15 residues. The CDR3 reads CASSPFLDRVMGYTF. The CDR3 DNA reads TGTGCCAGCTCCCCGTTCCTGGACAGGGTAATGGGCTACACCTTC.

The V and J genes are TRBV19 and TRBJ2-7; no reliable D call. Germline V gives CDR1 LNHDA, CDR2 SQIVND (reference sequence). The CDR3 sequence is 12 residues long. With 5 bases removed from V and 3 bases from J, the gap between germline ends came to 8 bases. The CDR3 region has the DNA TGTGCCAGTAGTCCACACCGCTACGAGCAGTACGTC. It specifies CASSPHRYEQYV.

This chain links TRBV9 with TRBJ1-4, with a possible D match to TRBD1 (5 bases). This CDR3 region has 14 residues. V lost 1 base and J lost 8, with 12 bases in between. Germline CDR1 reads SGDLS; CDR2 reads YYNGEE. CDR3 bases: TGTGCCAGCAGCGTATTAGGAGGGGACGAAAAACTGTTTTTT. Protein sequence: CASSVLGGDEKLFF. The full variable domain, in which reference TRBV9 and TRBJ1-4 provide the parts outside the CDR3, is DSGVTQTPKHLITATGQRVTLRCSPRSGDLSVYWYQQSLDQGLQFLIQYYNGEERAKGNILERFSAQQFPDLHSELNLSSLELGDSALYFCASSVLGGDEKLFFGSGTQLSVL.

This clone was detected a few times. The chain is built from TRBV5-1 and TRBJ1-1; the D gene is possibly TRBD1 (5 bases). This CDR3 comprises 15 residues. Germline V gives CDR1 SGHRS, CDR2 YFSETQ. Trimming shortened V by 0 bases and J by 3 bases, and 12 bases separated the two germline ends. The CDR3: CASSLGAGGDTEAFF. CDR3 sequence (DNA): TGCGCCAGCAGCTTGGGGGCGGGAGGGGACACTGAAGCTTTCTTT. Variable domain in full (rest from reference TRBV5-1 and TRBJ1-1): KAGVTQTPRYLIKTRGQQVTLSCSPISGHRSVSWYQQTPGQGLQFLFEYFSETQRNKGNFPGRFSGRQFSNSRSEMNVSTLELGDSALYLCASSLGAGGDTEAFFGQGTRLTVV.

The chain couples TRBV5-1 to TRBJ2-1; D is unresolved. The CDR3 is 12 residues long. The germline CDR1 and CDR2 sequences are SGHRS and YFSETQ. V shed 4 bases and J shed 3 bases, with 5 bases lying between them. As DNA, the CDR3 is TGCGCCAGCAGCGTAGTCTACAATGAGCAGTTCTTC. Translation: CASSVVYNEQFF.

The CDR3 coding sequence is TGTGCCTGGAGTGTGGGACAGGGAGGTGAAGCTTTCTTT. This gives the protein CAWSVGQGGEAFF. The chain joins TRBV30 to TRBJ1-1; 9 nucleotides match TRBD1. The CDR3 sequence is 13 residues long. J was trimmed by 7 bases and V by 0 bases; bases with no gene match: 3. Per the germline V gene, CDR1 is GTSNPN and CDR2 is SVGIG (reference sequence). Full variable domain (missing parts from reference TRBV30 and TRBJ1-1): SQTIHQWPATLVQPVGSPLSLECTVEGTSNPNLYWYRQAAGRGLQLLFYSVGIGQISSEVPQNLSASRPQDRQFILSSKKLLLSDSGFYLCAWSVGQGGEAFFGQGTRLTVV.

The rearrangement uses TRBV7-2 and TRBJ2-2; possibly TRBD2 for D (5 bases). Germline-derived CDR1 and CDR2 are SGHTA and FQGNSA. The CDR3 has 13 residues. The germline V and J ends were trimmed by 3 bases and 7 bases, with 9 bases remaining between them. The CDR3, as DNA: TGTGCCAGCAGCTTTAGGACTTACGGGGAGCTGTTTTTT. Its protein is CASSFRTYGELFF.

CDR3 nucleotide sequence: TGTGCCAGCAGCTGGGTTCTTAGCTCTGGAAACACCATATATTTT. It yields the protein CASSWVLSSGNTIYF. The chain employs TRBV7-9 and TRBJ1-3, with D uncertain. Germline assignment: CDR1 SEHNR and CDR2 FQNEAQ (reference sequence). Deletions cut 4 bases from V and 0 bases from J, with 10 bases between. There are 15 residues in the CDR3.